This TCR beta chain was profiled in a study of CD8 T cells in ankylosing spondylitis. General study findings and limits: Characteristic of ankylosing spondylitis blood, it appeared, was a TCR beta motif comprising eight highly homologous variants.

TCRdb recomputed calls from the 5' RACE reads with MiXCR, one row per CDR3 protein. The sample yields 200,000 to 250,000 distinct CDR3 sequences, approximately 16% seen once. CDR1 is LNHDA and CDR2 is SQIVND in the germline V gene (reference sequence). CDR3 length: 15 residues. After removal of 8 bases from V and 6 bases from J, the junction contained 13 bases not matched to a gene. This clonotype has just a few counts. Its specificity is not known. This receptor was identified in a male donor with ankylosing spondylitis. The chain has TRBV19 and TRBJ1-5, with 7 bases identical to TRBD1. Sequenced material: blood, either unsorted or a sorted T cell fraction (not recorded which). The CDR3 protein is CASGETGFLGQPQHF. CDR3 sequence (DNA): TGTGCCAGTGGCGAGACAGGGTTCCTCGGTCAGCCCCAGCATTTT.